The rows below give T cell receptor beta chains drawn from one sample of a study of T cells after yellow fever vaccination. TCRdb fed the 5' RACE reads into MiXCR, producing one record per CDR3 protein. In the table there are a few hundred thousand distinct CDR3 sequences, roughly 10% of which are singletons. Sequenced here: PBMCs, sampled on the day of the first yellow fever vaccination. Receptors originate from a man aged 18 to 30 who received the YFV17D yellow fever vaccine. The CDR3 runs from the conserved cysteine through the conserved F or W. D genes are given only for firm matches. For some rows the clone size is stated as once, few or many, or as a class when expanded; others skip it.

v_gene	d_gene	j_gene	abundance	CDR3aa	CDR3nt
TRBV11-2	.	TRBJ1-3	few	CASSFVSGNTIYF	TGTGCCAGCAGCTTCGTCTCTGGAAACACCATATATTTT
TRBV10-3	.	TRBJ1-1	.	CAIIVNTEAFF	TGTGCCATCATAGTGAACACTGAAGCTTTCTTT
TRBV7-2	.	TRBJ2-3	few	CASSLERTQYF	TGTGCCAGCAGCTTGGAGCGAACGCAGTATTTT
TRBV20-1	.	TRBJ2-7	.	CSARDRESYEQYF	TGCAGTGCTAGAGACAGGGAGTCCTACGAGCAGTACTTC
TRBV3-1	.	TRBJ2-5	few	CASSQVMARKETQYF	TGTGCCAGCAGCCAAGTCATGGCTCGAAAAGAGACCCAGTACTTC
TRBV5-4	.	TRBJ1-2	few	CASSLDLGARGYTF	TGTGCCAGCAGCTTGGATCTGGGGGCAAGAGGCTACACCTTC
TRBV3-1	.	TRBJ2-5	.	CASSQVGLKATQYF	TGTGCCAGCAGCCAAGTGGGACTCAAAGCGACCCAGTACTTC
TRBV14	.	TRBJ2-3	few	CASSQVAAAQYF	TGTGCCAGCAGCCAAGTAGCGGCGGCGCAGTATTTT
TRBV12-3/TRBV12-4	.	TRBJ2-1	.	CASGPSALPNEQFF	TGTGCCAGCGGTCCCTCGGCTCTTCCCAATGAGCAGTTCTTC
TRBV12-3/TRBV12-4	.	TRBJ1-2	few	CASSSPTYGYTF	TGTGCCAGCAGTTCCCCGACCTATGGCTACACCTTC
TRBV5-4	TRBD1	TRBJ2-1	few	CASSPTTGGNEQFF	TGTGCCAGCAGCCCTACGACAGGGGGCAATGAGCAGTTCTTC
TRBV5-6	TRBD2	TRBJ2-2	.	CASSPGFGAGASGRYTGELFF	TGTGCCAGCAGCCCCGGGTTTGGAGCGGGGGCGAGCGGGAGGTACACCGGGGAGCTGTTTTTT
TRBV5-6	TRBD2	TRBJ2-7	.	CASSRGVGEQYF	TGTGCCAGCAGCCGGGGGGTTGGCGAGCAGTACTTC
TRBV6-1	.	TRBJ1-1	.	CASSGGGRTEAFF	TGTGCCAGCAGTGGGGGTGGTCGGACTGAAGCTTTCTTT
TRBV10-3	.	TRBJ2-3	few	CAIAKGGSLSTDTQYF	TGTGCCATCGCCAAAGGGGGATCATTGAGCACAGATACGCAGTATTTT
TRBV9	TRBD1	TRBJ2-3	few	CASSIQGGTDTQYF	TGTGCCAGCAGTATCCAGGGGGGCACAGATACGCAGTATTTT
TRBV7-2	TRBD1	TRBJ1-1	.	CASSSTGGNTEAFF	TGTGCCAGCAGCTCGACAGGGGGAAACACTGAAGCTTTCTTT
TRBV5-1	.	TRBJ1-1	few	CASSLLRANIAGMRSEAFF	TGCGCCAGCAGCTTATTACGGGCAAACATAGCCGGAATGCGGTCTGAAGCTTTCTTT
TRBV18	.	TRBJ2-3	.	CASSPQERSPDTQYF	TGTGCCAGCTCACCACAGGAACGGTCGCCAGATACGCAGTATTTT
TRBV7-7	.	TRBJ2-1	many	CASSLSVRSYNEQFF	TGTGCTAGCAGCTTAAGCGTACGCTCCTACAATGAGCAGTTCTTC
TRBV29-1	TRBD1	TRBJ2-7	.	CSVAPRQGSYEQYF	TGCAGCGTTGCCCCTCGACAGGGTTCGTACGAGCAGTACTTC
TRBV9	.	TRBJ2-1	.	CASSVQFNEQFF	TGTGCCAGCAGCGTACAGTTCAATGAGCAGTTCTTC
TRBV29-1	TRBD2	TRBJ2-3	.	CSVEAGGQDTQYF	TGCAGCGTTGAGGCGGGGGGGCAAGATACGCAGTATTTT
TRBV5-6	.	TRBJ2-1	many	CASSLPPVAYNEQFF	TGTGCCAGCAGCTTGCCACCAGTGGCGTACAATGAGCAGTTCTTC
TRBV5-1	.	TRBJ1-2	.	CASSLGQGWGYTF	TGCGCCAGCAGCTTGGGCCAGGGTTGGGGCTACACCTTC
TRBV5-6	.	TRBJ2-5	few	CASSFRFSQETQYF	TGTGCCAGCAGCTTTAGGTTTTCCCAAGAGACCCAGTACTTC
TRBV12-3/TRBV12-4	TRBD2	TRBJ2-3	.	CASSFRVLAGSDTQYF	TGTGCCAGCAGTTTCAGGGTTCTAGCGGGGTCAGATACGCAGTATTTT
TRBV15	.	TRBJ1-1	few	CATSLEGGNTEAFF	TGTGCCACCAGCCTCGAGGGAGGAAACACTGAAGCTTTCTTT
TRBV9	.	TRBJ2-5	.	CASSVAPGGSQETQYF	TGTGCCAGCAGCGTAGCTCCGGGGGGCAGCCAAGAGACCCAGTACTTC
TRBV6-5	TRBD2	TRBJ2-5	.	CASSYLAGVETQYF	TGTGCCAGCAGTTACCTAGCGGGGGTAGAGACCCAGTACTTC
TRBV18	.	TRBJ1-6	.	CAGRQDQNSPLHF	TGTGCCGGACGACAGGACCAGAATTCACCCCTCCACTTT
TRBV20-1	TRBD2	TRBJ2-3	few	CSAPPTGGGTDTQYF	TGCAGTGCGCCTCCTACGGGGGGGGGGACAGATACGCAGTATTTT
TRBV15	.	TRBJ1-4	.	CATSVRGRPDEKLFF	TGTGCCACCAGCGTCCGGGGTCGGCCCGATGAAAAACTGTTTTTT
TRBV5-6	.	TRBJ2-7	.	CASSSVAGSEQYF	TGTGCCAGCAGCTCGGTCGCAGGGTCCGAGCAGTACTTC
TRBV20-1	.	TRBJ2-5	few	CSARDGLRQETQYF	TGCAGTGCTAGAGATGGGCTGAGACAAGAGACCCAGTACTTC
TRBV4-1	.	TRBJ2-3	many	CASSIRSQGIGTDTQYF	TGCGCCAGCAGCATCAGAAGTCAGGGTATAGGCACAGATACGCAGTATTTT
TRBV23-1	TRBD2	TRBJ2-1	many	CASSSGTSGECNEQFF	TGCGCCAGCAGTTCCGGGACTAGCGGGGAATGCAATGAGCAGTTCTTC
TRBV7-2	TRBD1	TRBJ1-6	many	CASSEVQGSPLHF	TGTGCCAGCAGCGAGGTACAGGGGTCACCCCTCCACTTT
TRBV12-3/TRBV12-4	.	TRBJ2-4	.	CASSLAYSPTVKNIQYF	TGTGCCAGCAGTTTAGCTTACAGCCCAACTGTCAAAAACATTCAGTACTTC
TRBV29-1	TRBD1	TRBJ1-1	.	CSVEGKTGGLTEAFF	TGCAGCGTTGAAGGGAAGACAGGGGGTCTCACTGAAGCTTTCTTT
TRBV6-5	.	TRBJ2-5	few	CASSYWAGLQETQYF	TGTGCCAGCAGTTACTGGGCGGGGCTCCAAGAGACCCAGTACTTC
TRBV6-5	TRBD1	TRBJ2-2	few	CASSYSGTGYANTGELFF	TGTGCCAGCAGTTACTCGGGGACAGGGTACGCGAACACCGGGGAGCTGTTTTTT
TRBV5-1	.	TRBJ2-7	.	CASSWAGDEQYF	TGCGCCAGCAGCTGGGCCGGGGACGAGCAGTACTTC
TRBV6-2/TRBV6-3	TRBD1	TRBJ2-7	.	CASRGQKYEQYF	TGTGCCAGCAGGGGACAGAAATACGAGCAGTACTTC
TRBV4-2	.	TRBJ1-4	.	CASSQDGANEKLFF	TGTGCCAGCAGCCAAGATGGGGCTAATGAAAAACTGTTTTTT
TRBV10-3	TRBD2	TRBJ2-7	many	CAIRNSLAGGSYEQYF	TGTGCCATCAGGAACTCACTAGCGGGGGGCTCCTACGAGCAGTACTTC
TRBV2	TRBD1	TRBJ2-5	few	CASSELLGATGGPETQYF	TGTGCCAGCAGTGAATTATTAGGGGCGACAGGGGGGCCAGAGACCCAGTACTTC
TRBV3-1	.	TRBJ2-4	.	CASSRTQGRVDIQYF	TGTGCCAGCAGCCGGACACAGGGTAGGGTGGACATTCAGTACTTC
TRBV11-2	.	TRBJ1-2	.	CASSPLGRPSANYGYTF	TGTGCCAGCAGCCCCCTCGGACGTCCCTCAGCTAACTATGGCTACACCTTC
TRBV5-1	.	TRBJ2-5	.	CASRMTGANQETQYF	TGCGCCAGCAGGATGACGGGGGCCAACCAAGAGACCCAGTACTTC
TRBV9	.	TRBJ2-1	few	CASSVGTGSYNEQFF	TGTGCCAGCAGCGTAGGTACAGGCTCCTACAATGAGCAGTTCTTC
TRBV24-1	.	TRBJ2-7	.	CATRCQGGWYEQYF	TGTGCCACCAGATGTCAGGGGGGCTGGTACGAGCAGTACTTC
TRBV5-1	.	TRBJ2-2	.	CASRSAGELFF	TGCGCCAGTAGGAGTGCCGGGGAGCTGTTTTTT
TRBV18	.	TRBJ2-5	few	CASLQSYGAAQETQYF	TGTGCCAGCCTACAATCCTACGGGGCAGCGCAAGAGACCCAGTACTTC
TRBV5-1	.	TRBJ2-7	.	CASSLFPGVSYEQYF	TGCGCCAGCAGCTTGTTCCCCGGGGTGTCCTACGAGCAGTACTTC